The TCR beta chain described here comes from a study of cytomegalovirus exposure and HLA in healthy donors. Study outcomes and limitations: Reported findings show TCR beta sequences accurately forecast HLA-A and HLA-B alleles in most subjects. As a later analysis showed, several of the most significant clusters appeared to be linked to common viral pathogens. Prior analysis indicated that the majority of TCR beta V segments exhibited productivity approximately 90% or approximately 30% of the time.

This CDR3 region has 17 residues. V shed 0 bases and J shed 2 bases, with 15 bases lying between them. Germline CDR1 and CDR2: SGHVS and FQNEAQ. With regard to this clone: Antigen unknown.

Vbeta (60) and Jbeta (13) primers were used in the PCR. In the source study's methods: Approximately 86 million unique TCR beta chains, 9 million to 11 million shared, were counted in a later analysis. Produced via immunoSEQ multiplex PCR; TCRdb's table is partial and in-frame only. Clone size and the V and J calls come from that table; the DNA yielded D and trimming. The data hold about 170,000 clones, with roughly 80% observed a single time. The chain couples TRBV7-8 to TRBJ2-3, with D tentatively TRBD2 (6 bases). The TCR sequence derives from a female donor in good health and CMV-seronegative. Sequences were obtained from PBMCs. The CDR3 DNA follows: TGTGCCAGCAGCTTAGCGGGCGGGAAAGGGGCCACAGATACGCAGTATTTT. Protein: CASSLAGGKGATDTQYF. Full variable domain (remainder filled in from reference TRBV7-8 and TRBJ2-3): GAGVSQSPRYKVAKRGQDVALRCDPISGHVSLFWYQQALGQGPEFLTYFQNEAQLDKSGLPSDRFFAERPEGSVSTLKIQRTQQEDSAVYLCASSLAGGKGATDTQYFGPGTRLTVL.